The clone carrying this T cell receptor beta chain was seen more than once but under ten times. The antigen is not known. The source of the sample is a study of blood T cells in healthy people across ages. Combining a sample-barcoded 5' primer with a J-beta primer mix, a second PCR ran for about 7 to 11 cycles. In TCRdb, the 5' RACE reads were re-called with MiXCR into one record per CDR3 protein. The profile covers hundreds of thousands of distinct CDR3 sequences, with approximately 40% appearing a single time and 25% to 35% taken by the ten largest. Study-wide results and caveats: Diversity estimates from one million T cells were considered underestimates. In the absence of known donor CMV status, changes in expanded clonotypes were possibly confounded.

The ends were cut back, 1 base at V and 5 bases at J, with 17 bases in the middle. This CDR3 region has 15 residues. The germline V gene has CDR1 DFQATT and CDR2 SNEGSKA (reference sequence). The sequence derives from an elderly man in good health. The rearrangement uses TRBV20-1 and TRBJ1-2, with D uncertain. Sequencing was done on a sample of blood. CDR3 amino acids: CSARVLRGSAYGYTF. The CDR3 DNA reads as TGCAGTGCTAGAGTGTTACGAGGGAGCGCATATGGCTACACCTTC.